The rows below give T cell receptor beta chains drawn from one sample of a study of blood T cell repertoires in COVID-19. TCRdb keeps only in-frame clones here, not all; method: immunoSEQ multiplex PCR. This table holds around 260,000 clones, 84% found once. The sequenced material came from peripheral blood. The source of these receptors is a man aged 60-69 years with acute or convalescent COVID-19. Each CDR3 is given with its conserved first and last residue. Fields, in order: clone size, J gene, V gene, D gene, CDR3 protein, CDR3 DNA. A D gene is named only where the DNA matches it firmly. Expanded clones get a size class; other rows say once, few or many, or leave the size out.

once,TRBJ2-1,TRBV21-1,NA,CASSKPGTEGNEQFF,TGTGCCAGCAGCAAGCCCGGGACAGAAGGTAATGAGCAGTTCTTC
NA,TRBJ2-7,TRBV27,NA,CASSLVGGPFEQYF,TGTGCCAGCAGTTTAGTCGGGGGGCCTTTCGAGCAGTACTTC
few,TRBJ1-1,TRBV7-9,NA,CASSQPGGAVNTEAFF,TGTGCCAGCAGCCAACCGGGGGGGGCTGTGAACACTGAAGCTTTCTTT
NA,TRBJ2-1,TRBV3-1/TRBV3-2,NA,CASSQDAAQEANEQFF,TGTGCCAGCAGCCAAGATGCAGCTCAGGAGGCCAATGAGCAGTTCTTC
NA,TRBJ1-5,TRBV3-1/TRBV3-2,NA,CASSFVSNQPQHF,TGTGCCAGCAGTTTCGTTAGCAATCAGCCCCAGCATTTT
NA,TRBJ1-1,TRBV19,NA,CASSIGLQGEAFF,TGTGCCAGTAGTATAGGGCTCCAGGGGGAAGCTTTCTTT
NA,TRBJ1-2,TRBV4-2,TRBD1,CASSQWDREIYGYTF,TGTGCCAGCAGCCAGTGGGACAGGGAAATCTATGGCTACACCTTC
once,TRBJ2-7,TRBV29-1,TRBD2,CSASGTDSYEQYF,TGCAGCGCTAGCGGGACAGACTCCTACGAGCAGTACTTC
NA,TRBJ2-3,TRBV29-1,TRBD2,CSAQWGGGNTDTQYF,TGCAGCGCCCAGTGGGGCGGGGGTAACACAGATACGCAGTATTTT
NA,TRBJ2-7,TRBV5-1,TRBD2,CASSHGLAGGTYEQYF,TGCGCCAGCAGCCACGGACTAGCGGGTGGAACCTACGAGCAGTACTTC
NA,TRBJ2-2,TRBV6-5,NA,CASSYRRVRTGELFF,TGTGCCAGCAGTTACCGCAGGGTACGGACCGGGGAGCTGTTTTTT
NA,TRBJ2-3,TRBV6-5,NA,CASSYTPDRPWQYF,TGTGCCAGCAGTTACACACCCGACAGGCCCTGGCAGTATTTT
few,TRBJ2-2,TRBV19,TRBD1,CASIKHGQGATGELFF,TGTGCCAGTATCAAGCATGGACAGGGGGCCACCGGGGAGCTGTTTTTT
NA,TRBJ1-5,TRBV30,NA,CARLVSSGPQHF,TGTGCCCGTCTAGTGAGTTCGGGGCCCCAGCATTTT
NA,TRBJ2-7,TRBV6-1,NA,CASSEALAGYEQYF,TGTGCCAGCAGTGAAGCCCTCGCGGGGTACGAGCAGTACTTC
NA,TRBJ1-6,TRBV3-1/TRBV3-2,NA,CASSQGFTGDNSPLHF,TGTGCCAGCAGCCAAGGATTCACGGGGGATAATTCACCCCTCCACTTT
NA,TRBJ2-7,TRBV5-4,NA,CASRTAPDTPYEQYF,TGTGCCAGCCGAACTGCGCCGGACACACCCTACGAGCAGTACTTC
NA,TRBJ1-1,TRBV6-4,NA,CASSVGLANTEAFF,TGTGCCAGCAGTGTCGGACTCGCGAACACTGAAGCTTTCTTT
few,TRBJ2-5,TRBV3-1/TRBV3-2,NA,CASSPYAETQYF,TGTGCCAGCAGCCCCTACGCGGAGACCCAGTACTTC
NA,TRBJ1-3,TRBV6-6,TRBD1,CASSRQDRGSGNTIYF,TGTGCCAGCAGTCGACAGGACAGGGGCTCTGGAAACACCATATATTTT
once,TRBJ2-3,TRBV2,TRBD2,CASGGTSGRTDTQYF,TGTGCCAGCGGGGGGACTAGCGGGAGAACGGATACGCAGTATTTT
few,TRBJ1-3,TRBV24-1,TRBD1,CATLLRDREFSGNTIYF,TGTGCCACGCTCCTTCGGGACAGGGAATTCTCTGGAAACACCATATATTTT
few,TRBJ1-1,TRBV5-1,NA,CASSSIGQLTEAFF,TGCGCCAGCAGCTCAATTGGACAGCTCACTGAAGCTTTCTTT
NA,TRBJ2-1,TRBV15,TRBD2,CATSSVWGLAAVEQFF,TGTGCCACCAGCTCTGTTTGGGGACTAGCAGCGGTTGAGCAGTTCTTC
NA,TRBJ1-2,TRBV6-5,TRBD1,CASSYSGTGLYGYTF,TGTGCCAGCAGTTACTCCGGGACAGGTCTATATGGCTACACCTTC
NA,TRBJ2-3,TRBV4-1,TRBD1,CASSQKRQGRLSTDTQYF,TGCGCCAGCAGCCAAAAAAGACAGGGTAGGCTCAGCACAGATACGCAGTATTTT
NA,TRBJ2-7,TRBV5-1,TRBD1,CASSPIQGAAKEQYF,TGCGCCAGCAGCCCTATACAGGGGGCAGCGAAGGAGCAGTACTTC
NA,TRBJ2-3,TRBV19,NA,CASSMSQGDTQYF,TGTGCCAGTAGTATGTCACAGGGAGATACGCAGTATTTT
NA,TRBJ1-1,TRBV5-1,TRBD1,CASSLIGQGDTSAFF,TGCGCCAGCAGCTTGATTGGACAGGGGGATACATCAGCTTTCTTT
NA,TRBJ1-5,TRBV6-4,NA,CASSEGRVNQPQHF,TGTGCCAGCAGTGAGGGCAGGGTCAATCAGCCCCAGCATTTT
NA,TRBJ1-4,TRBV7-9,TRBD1,CASSSRTGRTLNEKLFF,TGTGCCAGCAGCTCACGGACAGGCCGGACGCTTAATGAAAAACTGTTTTTT
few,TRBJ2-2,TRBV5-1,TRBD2,CASSFTSGYTGELFF,TGCGCCAGCAGCTTCACTAGCGGTTACACCGGGGAGCTGTTTTTT
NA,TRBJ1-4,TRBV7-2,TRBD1,CASSPQTGWGEKLFF,TGTGCCAGCAGCCCTCAGACAGGGTGGGGTGAAAAACTGTTTTTT
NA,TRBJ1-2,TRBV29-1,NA,CSVAGVTYGYTF,TGCAGCGTTGCAGGGGTAACCTATGGCTACACCTTC
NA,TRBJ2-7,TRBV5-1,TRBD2,CASSPASGGSYEQYF,TGCGCCAGCAGCCCGGCTAGCGGGGGCTCCTACGAGCAGTACTTC
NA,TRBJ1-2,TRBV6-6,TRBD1,CASSMTGNYGYTF,TGTGCCAGCAGTATGACAGGGAACTATGGCTACACCTTC
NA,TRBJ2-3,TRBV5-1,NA,CASAADSSHNTQYF,TGCGCCAGCGCAGCGGACTCCTCACACAATACGCAGTATTTT